The T cell receptor (beta chain) described here comes from a study of cytomegalovirus exposure and HLA in healthy donors. This clone was recorded once. Its matching antigen is unknown. PCR was performed using 60 Vbeta and 13 Jbeta primers. The protocol was immunoSEQ multiplex PCR, while the TCRdb copy is restricted to in-frame clones and leaves out a portion. This sample yields 100,000 to 140,000 clones, of which more than 75% are seen a single time; less than 3.5% belongs to the top ten. Findings of the study overall: When a later analysis was performed, an Asian-associated ancestry cluster reportedly had fewer N-insertions than the roughly 700-donor mean. Later on, analysis showed that most CMV-associated TCR beta chains appeared to be HLA-restricted. Later examination showed HLA-associated TCR beta chains had greater clonal expansion than equally common others. Rarity marked most TCR sequences, yet some public TCRs occurred in many donors.

Material: PBMCs. The sequence was obtained from a man in his thirties or forties in good health and CMV-seropositive.

The CDR3 here is CASSYFSGGAGDTQYF. The CDR3 DNA reads as TGTGCCAGCAGTTACTTCAGCGGGGGGGCGGGAGATACGCAGTATTTT. The chain couples TRBV6-5 to TRBJ2-3, with TRBD2 matching 10 bases. CDR3 length equals 16 residues. With V trimmed by 1 base and J by 5 bases, 6 bases remained unmatched. Germline CDR1 reads MNHEY; CDR2 reads SVGAGI.